The 17 T cell receptor beta chains in this list originate from one sample, sequenced in a study of blood T cell repertoires in COVID-19. The method was immunoSEQ multiplex PCR; TCRdb's version includes in-frame clones alone and lacks a portion of them. The profile covers 35,000 to 45,000 clones, with roughly 84% appearing a single time and approximately 2.6% taken by the ten largest. The sequenced sample consisted of peripheral blood. The receptors were gathered from a human donor in a cohort sampled during active COVID-19.

The chain links TRBV19 to TRBJ1-2; 8 positions agree with TRBD1. The ends lost 1 base at V and 2 bases at J; junction bases unmatched: 0. The length of the CDR3 is 14 residues. CDR1 is LNHDA, CDR2 SQIVND, per germline (reference sequence). The CDR3: CASSIGQGNYGYTF. Written as DNA, the CDR3 is TGTGCCAGTAGTATAGGACAGGGGAACTATGGCTACACCTTC. The full variable domain, in which reference TRBV19 and TRBJ1-2 provide the parts outside the CDR3, is DGGITQSPKYLFRKEGQNVTLSCEQNLNHDAMYWYRQDPGQGLRLIYYSQIVNDFQKGDIAEGYSVSREKKESFPLTVTSAQKNPTAFYLCASSIGQGNYGYTFGSGTRLTVV.

This chain joins TRBV5-4 and TRBJ1-6, with D possibly matching TRBD1 (5 bases). The germline V and J ends were trimmed by 2 bases and 7 bases, with 16 bases remaining between them. Germline V gives CDR1 SGHNT, CDR2 YYREEE (reference sequence). This CDR3 comprises 16 residues. CDR3 loop: CASSLIVRGGNSPLHF. CDR3 DNA: TGTGCCAGCAGCTTAATTGTAAGGGGCGGAAATTCACCCCTCCACTTT.

This rearrangement joins TRBV3-1 (or the pseudogene TRBV3-2) to TRBJ1-2; 8 bases are shared with TRBD1. The CDR3 covers 14 residues. Trimming removed 4 bases from V and 2 bases from J; junction bases left unmatched: 3. Germline CDR1 reads LGHDT; CDR2 reads YNNKEL (reference sequence). The CDR3 sequence is CASSPGQGNYGYTF. CDR3 bases: TGTGCCAGCAGCCCTGGACAGGGAAACTATGGCTACACCTTC.

This clone appeared once. The chain uses TRBV2 and TRBJ1-5, with 8 bases identical to TRBD1. The CDR3 is made up of 14 amino acids. Looked up from germline, CDR1 is SNHLY and CDR2 is FYNNEI. With V trimmed by 5 bases and J by 7 bases, 7 bases remained unmatched. The CDR3 loop reads CASSPGTGGQPQHF. The DNA for the CDR3 is TGTGCCAGCAGTCCCGGGACAGGCGGCCAGCCCCAGCATTTT.

This rearrangement joins TRBV4-1 to TRBJ1-2; D possibly corresponds to TRBD1 (6 bases). Per the germline V gene, CDR1 is MGHRA and CDR2 is YSYEKL. Trimming stripped 3 bases from V and 4 bases from J, with 18 bases between. CDR3 size: 16 residues. CDR3 in DNA: TGCGCCAGCAGCCAGAAATGGGGGGGCGATGCCTATGGCTACACCTTC. Translated, it gives CASSQKWGGDAYGYTF.

The CDR3 DNA reads TGTGCCAGCAGCACCACCGAGGCTTTAGCCGGGGAGCTGTTTTTT. Translating gives CASSTTEALAGELFF. This rearrangement joins TRBV7-9 to TRBJ2-2, with D unclear. V lost 5 bases and J lost 6, with 16 bases in between. The germline CDR1 and CDR2 sequences are SEHNR and FQNEAQ (reference sequence). The CDR3 has 15 amino acids.

The genes are TRBV19 and TRBJ1-1; no clear D gene. V lost 3 bases to trimming and J lost 7 bases, with 12 bases between them. Germline lookup yields CDR1 LNHDA and CDR2 SQIVND (reference sequence). CDR3 length equals 13 residues. DNA for the CDR3: TGTGCCAGTAGTATCCTTCCCGGGATTGAAGCTTTCTTT. This translates into CASSILPGIEAFF.

This sequence joins TRBV29-1 and TRBJ1-2, with D possibly being TRBD1 (5 bases). The CDR3 runs 12 residues. Trimming shortened V by 1 base and J by 4 bases, and 7 bases separated the two germline ends. CDR1 is SQVTM, CDR2 ANQGSEA, per germline. CDR3 bases: TGCAGCGTTGAAGCAGGGTTCTATGGCTACACCTTC. This codes for CSVEAGFYGYTF. The full variable domain, with the rest looked up from reference TRBV29-1 and TRBJ1-2, is SAVISQKPSRDICQRGTSLTIQCQVDSQVTMMFWYRQQPGQSLTLIATANQGSEATYESGFVIDKFPISRPNLTFSTLTVSNMSPEDSSIYLCSVEAGFYGYTFGSGTRLTVV.

The CDR3 sequence: CASSATGAPYYEQYF. The CDR3 DNA follows: TGTGCCAGCAGTGCCACAGGGGCCCCCTACTACGAGCAGTACTTC. The V gene is TRBV25-1, the J gene TRBJ2-7; TRBD1 matches at 7 bases. The CDR3 is 15 residues long. V lost 4 bases to trimming and J lost 3 bases; unmatched junction nucleotides: 9. CDR1 is MGHDK, CDR2 SYGVNS, per germline.

V and J are TRBV5-1 and TRBJ1-1; a weak D match, TRBD1 (6 bases). The CDR3 loop spans 14 amino acids. Trimming left V 4 bases short and J 4 bases short, with 14 bases between. CDR1 and CDR2 (germline): SGHRS, YFSETQ. CDR3 sequence: CASSQIGQTTEAFF. The CDR3 coding sequence is TGCGCCAGCAGCCAGATAGGACAGACCACTGAAGCTTTCTTT.

This chain connects TRBV30 to TRBJ2-4, with TRBD2 matching over 15 bases. The CDR3 runs to 18 residues. V lost 3 bases, J lost 8 bases, and 14 bases stayed unmatched. Germline values: CDR1 GTSNPN, CDR2 SVGIG (reference sequence). CDR3 region: CAWSEWTSGGAFSDIQYF. The DNA of the CDR3 is TGTGCCTGGAGCGAATGGACTAGCGGGGGGGCGTTTTCGGACATTCAGTACTTC.

The rearrangement uses TRBV3-1 (or the pseudogene TRBV3-2) and TRBJ1-2, with a possible D match to TRBD1 (6 bases). Germline assignment: CDR1 LGHDT and CDR2 YNNKEL (reference sequence). V was trimmed by 5 bases and J by 6 bases, leaving 16 bases between them. The CDR3 runs to 14 residues. The CDR3 reads CASSGDSRGHGYTF. The CDR3 nucleotides are TGTGCCAGCAGCGGGGATTCCAGGGGACATGGCTACACCTTC.

The chain joins TRBV7-9 to TRBJ1-2; D perhaps matches TRBD1 (5 bases). The germline gives CDR1 SEHNR, CDR2 FQNEAQ (reference sequence). The CDR3 runs 14 residues. V lost 0 bases and J 13 bases, leaving 18 bases between the germline ends. CDR3 region: CASSLAGAHQPATF. CDR3 coding DNA: TGTGCCAGCAGCTTAGCTGGGGCCCACCAACCCGCCACCTTC.

The gene calls are TRBV2 and TRBJ1-4; no definite D call. This CDR3 spans 12 amino acids. Germline V gene data show CDR1 as SNHLY and CDR2 as FYNNEI. Trimming pared 7 bases from V and 8 bases from J, leaving 11 bases between. The CDR3 here is CASMRVLEKLFF. The CDR3 DNA sequence: TGTGCCAGCATGAGGGTTCTGGAAAAACTGTTTTTT.

The V and J genes are TRBV5-8 and TRBJ1-4, with TRBD1 matching over 7 bases. The CDR3 is 15 residues long. CDR1 SGHTS and CDR2 YDEGEE come from the germline V gene. J lost 0 bases, V lost 4 bases, and 3 bases had no gene match. CDR3 bases: TGTGCCAGCAGCCCAGGGACAGCAACTAATGAAAAACTGTTTTTT. This gives the protein CASSPGTATNEKLFF.

The chain links TRBV6-5 to TRBJ1-1; 10 nucleotides align to TRBD1. Germline-derived CDR1 and CDR2 are MNHEY and SVGAGI. The CDR3 has 15 amino acids. The V gene end was trimmed by 4 bases and the J gene end by 4 bases; junction bases not matched to a gene: 6. The CDR3 sequence is CASSSRDRGGTEAFF. The CDR3 DNA sequence: TGTGCCAGCAGTTCCCGGGACAGGGGTGGCACTGAAGCTTTCTTT.

The rearrangement uses TRBV11-3 and TRBJ2-5, with D possibly being TRBD2 (6 bases). This CDR3 is built from 14 residues. Trimming pared 3 bases from V and 1 base from J, leaving 9 bases between. Germline V gene lookup returns CDR1 SGHNT and CDR2 YENEEA. The CDR3 sequence: CASSFGGAQETQYF. The CDR3, as DNA: TGTGCCAGCAGCTTTGGCGGGGCCCAAGAGACCCAGTACTTC.